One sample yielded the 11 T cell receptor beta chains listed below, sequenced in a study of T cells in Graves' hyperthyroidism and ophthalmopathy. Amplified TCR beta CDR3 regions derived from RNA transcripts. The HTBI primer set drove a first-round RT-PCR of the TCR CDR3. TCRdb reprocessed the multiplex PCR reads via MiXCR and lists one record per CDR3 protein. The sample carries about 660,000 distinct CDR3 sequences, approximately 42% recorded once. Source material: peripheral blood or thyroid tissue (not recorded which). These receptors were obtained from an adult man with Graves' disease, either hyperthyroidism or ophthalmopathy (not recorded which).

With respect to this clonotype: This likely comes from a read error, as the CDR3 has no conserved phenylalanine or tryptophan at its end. The CDR3 is CASMGGTEAFL. The DNA of the CDR3 is TGTGCCAGTATGGGGGGCACAGAAGCTTTCCTT. The J gene is TRBJ1-1, the V gene TRBV19; perhaps TRBD1 as D (6 bases). Germline V lookup: CDR1 LNHDA, CDR2 SQIVND (reference sequence). Trimming removed 7 bases from V and 8 bases from J, with 11 bases in between. The CDR3 extends over 11 amino acids.

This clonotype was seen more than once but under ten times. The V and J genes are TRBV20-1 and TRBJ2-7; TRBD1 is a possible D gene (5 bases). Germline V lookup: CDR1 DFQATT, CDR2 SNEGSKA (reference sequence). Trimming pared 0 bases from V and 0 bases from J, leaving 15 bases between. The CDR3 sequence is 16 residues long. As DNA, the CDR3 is TGCAGTGCTAGAGATCGGGTAAGGGGTGGCTCCTACGAGCAGTACTTC. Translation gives CSARDRVRGGSYEQYF.

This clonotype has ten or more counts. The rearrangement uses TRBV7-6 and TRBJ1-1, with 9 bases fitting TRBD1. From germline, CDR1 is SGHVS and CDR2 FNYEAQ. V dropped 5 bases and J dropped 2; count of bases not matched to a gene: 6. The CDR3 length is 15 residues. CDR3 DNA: TGTGCCAGCAGCGCCCGGGACAGGGTTAACACTGAAGCTTTCTTT. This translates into CASSARDRVNTEAFF.

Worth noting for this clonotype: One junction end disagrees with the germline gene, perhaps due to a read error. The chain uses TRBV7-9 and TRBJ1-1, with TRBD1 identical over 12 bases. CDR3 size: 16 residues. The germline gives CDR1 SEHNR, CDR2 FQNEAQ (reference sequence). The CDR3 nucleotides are TGCGCCAGCAGCCTTCCGGGACAGGGGGCGCTCGGTGAAGCTTTCTTT. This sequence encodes CASSLPGQGALGEAFF.

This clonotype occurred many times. The CDR3 DNA follows: TGTGCCACCAGCCGGTTGACTGAAGCTTTCTTT. Translated, it gives CATSRLTEAFF. The chain recombines TRBV15 with TRBJ1-1, with D unresolved. The CDR3 length is 11 residues. The V gene's germline CDR1 is LNHNV and CDR2 YYDKDF (reference sequence). Between the trimmed V and J ends, which lost 5 bases and 5 bases, there was a span of 6 bases.

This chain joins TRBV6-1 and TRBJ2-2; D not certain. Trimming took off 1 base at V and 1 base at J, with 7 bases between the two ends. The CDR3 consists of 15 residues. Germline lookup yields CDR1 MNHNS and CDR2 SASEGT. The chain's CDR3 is CASSEGAGNTGELFF. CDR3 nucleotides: TGTGCCAGCAGTGAAGGCGCAGGGAACACCGGGGAGCTGTTTTTT.

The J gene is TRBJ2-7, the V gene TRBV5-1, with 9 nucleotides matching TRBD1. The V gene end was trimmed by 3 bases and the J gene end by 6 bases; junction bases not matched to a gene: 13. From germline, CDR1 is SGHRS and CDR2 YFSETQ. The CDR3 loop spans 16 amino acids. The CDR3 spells CASSSTRTGDIGEQYF. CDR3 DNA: TGCGCCAGCAGCTCGACCAGGACAGGGGATATCGGCGAGCAGTACTTC.

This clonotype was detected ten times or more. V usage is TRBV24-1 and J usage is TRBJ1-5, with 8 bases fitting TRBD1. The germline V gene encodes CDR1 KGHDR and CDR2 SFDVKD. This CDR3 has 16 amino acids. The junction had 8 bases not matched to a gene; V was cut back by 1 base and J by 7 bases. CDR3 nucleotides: TGTGCCACCAGTGATTTCACGGACAGGGTATGGCAGCCCCAGCATTTT. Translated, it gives CATSDFTDRVWQPQHF.

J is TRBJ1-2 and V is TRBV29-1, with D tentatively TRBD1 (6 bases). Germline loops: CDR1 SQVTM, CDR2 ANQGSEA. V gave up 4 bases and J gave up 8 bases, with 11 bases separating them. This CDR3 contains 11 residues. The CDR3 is CSVAAGEGYTF. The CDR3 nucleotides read TGCAGCGTTGCGGCAGGGGAAGGCTACACCTTC.

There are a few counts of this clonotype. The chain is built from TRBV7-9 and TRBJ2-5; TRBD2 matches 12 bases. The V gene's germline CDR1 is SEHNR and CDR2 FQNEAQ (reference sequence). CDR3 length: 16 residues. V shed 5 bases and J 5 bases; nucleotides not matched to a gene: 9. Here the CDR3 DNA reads TGTGCCAGCAGCCCCCTAGCGGGGGGGCCTCGGGAGACCCAGTACTTC. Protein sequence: CASSPLAGGPRETQYF.

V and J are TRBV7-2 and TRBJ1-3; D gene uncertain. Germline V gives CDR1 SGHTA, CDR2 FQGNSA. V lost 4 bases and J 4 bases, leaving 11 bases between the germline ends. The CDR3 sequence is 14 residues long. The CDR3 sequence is CASSSRVVGNTIYF. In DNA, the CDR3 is TGTGCCAGCAGCTCCCGGGTGGTCGGAAACACCATATATTTT.